Each of the 16 T cell receptor beta chains below was sequenced from the same sample in a study of blood T cell repertoires in COVID-19. Using immunoSEQ multiplex PCR, the repertoire was profiled, and TCRdb retains in-frame clones only, with some absent. Of 200,000 to 250,000 clones in the sample, roughly 86% are singletons; the top ten hold around 2.7%. Sequencing was done on a sample of peripheral blood. The receptors derive from a man in his sixties with acute or convalescent COVID-19.

This clone was observed a handful of times. This sequence joins TRBV30 and TRBJ1-6; maybe TRBD1 (5 bases). CDR3 length: 13 amino acids. Trimming cost V 0 bases and J 12 bases, with 12 bases left between them. Germline CDR1 and CDR2: GTSNPN and SVGIG (reference sequence). The CDR3 spells CAWSVAGGGPLHF. The CDR3 coding sequence is TGTGCCTGGAGTGTAGCTGGGGGGGGACCCCTCCACTTT.

This clone has more than one count but fewer than ten. The J gene is TRBJ2-7, the V gene TRBV10-3; perhaps TRBD2 as D (6 bases). The V gene lost 3 bases and the J gene lost 3 bases, with 12 bases spanning the gap. This CDR3 spans 14 amino acids. Germline assignment: CDR1 ENHRY and CDR2 SYGVKD. In DNA form, the CDR3 reads TGTGCCATCAGTGATGGAGGGGCCCACTACGAGCAGTACTTC. Its protein product is CAISDGGAHYEQYF.

This chain uses TRBV15 with TRBJ2-5; 7 bases map to TRBD1. CDR3 size: 15 residues. Germline V gives CDR1 LNHNV, CDR2 YYDKDF (reference sequence). V lost 3 bases, J lost 2 bases, and 6 bases stayed unmatched. The CDR3, as DNA: TGTGCCACCAGCAGGCCGGGACAGCGACAAGAGACCCAGTACTTC. Its protein is CATSRPGQRQETQYF.

This clone came up a few times. The J gene is TRBJ2-1, the V gene TRBV6-2 or TRBV6-3; 8 nucleotides align to TRBD2. The CDR3 spans 11 residues. J was trimmed by 13 bases and V by 5 bases; bases with no gene match: 4. The V gene's germline CDR1 is MNHEY and CDR2 SVGEGT. CDR3 region: CASSLGGAQFF. DNA of the CDR3: TGTGCCAGCAGTCTCGGGGGGGCCCAGTTCTTC.

This chain joins TRBV5-1 and TRBJ2-5; 11 positions agree with TRBD1. Germline CDR1 and CDR2: SGHRS and YFSETQ. V shed 7 bases and J 4 bases; nucleotides not matched to a gene: 6. This CDR3 comprises 14 residues. CDR3 in DNA: TGCGCCAGCGAGACCGGGACAGGGGGAGAGACCCAGTACTTC. Amino acid sequence: CASETGTGGETQYF.

In DNA, the CDR3 is TGCAGCGTCAAACAGGGCCTTAATTCACCCCTCCACTTT. Amino acids: CSVKQGLNSPLHF. The chain combines TRBV29-1 with TRBJ1-6, with D tentatively TRBD1 (6 bases). The CDR3 runs 13 residues. Germline V gives CDR1 SQVTM, CDR2 ANQGSEA. Deletions cut 6 bases from V and 6 bases from J, with 12 bases between.

The chain uses TRBV7-2 and TRBJ2-5; D perhaps matches TRBD2 (5 bases). The CDR3 runs to 13 residues. From germline, CDR1 is SGHTA and CDR2 FQGNSA. Trimming pared 6 bases from V and 2 bases from J, leaving 10 bases between. The DNA for the CDR3 is TGTGCCAGCAGTTCGCGGGCTCAAGAGACCCAGTACTTC. This sequence encodes CASSSRAQETQYF.

This rearrangement joins TRBV7-9 to TRBJ2-3; 10 positions agree with TRBD2. The CDR3 covers 18 residues. V was clipped by 5 bases and J by 8 bases; unmatched bases: 19. From germline, CDR1 is SEHNR and CDR2 FQNEAQ (reference sequence). DNA of the CDR3: TGTGCCAGCAGCGGCGACAGGGCTAGCGGGGGAGGGCAGGGTACGCAGTATTTT. It specifies CASSGDRASGGGQGTQYF.

Worth noting for this clone: Other DNA sequences within the sample encode an identical CDR3. The chain has TRBV5-1 and TRBJ1-1, with 10 bases fitting TRBD1. V lost 3 bases, J lost 5 bases, and 4 bases stayed unmatched. Germline V gene sequence: CDR1 SGHRS, CDR2 YFSETQ. The CDR3 length is 14 residues. In nucleotides, the CDR3 is TGCGCCAGCAGCTCACGGACAGGGGGTACTGAAGCTTTCTTT. Translation: CASSSRTGGTEAFF.

V and J are TRBV6-4 and TRBJ1-2; D unresolved. CDR1 MRHNA and CDR2 SNTAGT come from the germline V gene. CDR3 length: 14 amino acids. Trimming shortened V by 7 bases and J by 8 bases, and 20 bases separated the two germline ends. CDR3 in amino acids: CASKPSREASGYTF. The CDR3, as DNA: TGTGCCAGCAAACCATCCCGGGAGGCTTCGGGCTACACCTTC.

The rearrangement joins TRBV9 to TRBJ1-3; tentative D call: TRBD1 (6 bases). CDR3 length: 17 amino acids. V was shortened by 3 bases and J by 1 base, with 17 bases between the two germline ends. Germline V gives CDR1 SGDLS, CDR2 YYNGEE. Here the CDR3 reads CASSGRRTADSGNTIYF. The DNA of the CDR3 is TGTGCCAGCAGCGGGCGACGGACAGCCGATTCTGGAAACACCATATATTTT. Together with reference TRBV9 and TRBJ1-3, the CDR3 gives the full variable domain: DSGVTQTPKHLITATGQRVTLRCSPRSGDLSVYWYQQSLDQGLQFLIQYYNGEERAKGNILERFSAQQFPDLHSELNLSSLELGDSALYFCASSGRRTADSGNTIYFGEGSWLTVV.

The rearrangement links TRBV5-4 to TRBJ1-2; 10 nucleotides align to TRBD1. Germline trimming cut 4 bases from V and 4 bases from J; bases unmatched to any gene: 7. The germline V gene encodes CDR1 SGHNT and CDR2 YYREEE (reference sequence). The CDR3 is made up of 15 amino acids. CDR3: CASSIDRGLGYGYTF. In DNA form, the CDR3 reads TGTGCCAGCAGCATCGACAGGGGGCTGGGCTATGGCTACACCTTC.

The rearrangement joins TRBV6-4 to TRBJ2-2; TRBD1 matches at 10 bases. CDR3 length: 14 amino acids. Trimming cost V 8 bases and J 3 bases; bases outside gene matches: 3. Germline V gene sequence: CDR1 MRHNA, CDR2 SNTAGT. For the CDR3, the DNA is TGTGCCAGCGCCGGGACAGGGGACACCGGGGAGCTGTTTTTT. Its protein product is CASAGTGDTGELFF.

V is TRBV3-1 (or the pseudogene TRBV3-2) and J is TRBJ2-3; D may be TRBD2 (5 bases). This CDR3 is 15 amino acids long. V was pared by 0 bases and J by 3 bases, with 10 bases between. CDR1 and CDR2 (germline): LGHDT, YNNKEL (reference sequence). In DNA, the CDR3 is TGTGCCAGCAGCCAAGACCGGACGGGGACAGATACGCAGTATTTT. Translation gives CASSQDRTGTDTQYF.

The V call is TRBV28, the J call TRBJ1-1, with D possibly being TRBD1 (6 bases). CDR3 length: 14 residues. V lost 4 bases, J lost 0 bases, and 9 bases lay in between. Germline values: CDR1 MDHEN, CDR2 SYDVKM. DNA of the CDR3: TGTGCCAGCAGTTCGACAGGCTTGAACACTGAAGCTTTCTTT. Its translation: CASSSTGLNTEAFF.

The rearrangement joins TRBV7-2 to TRBJ1-3, with 9 bases aligning to TRBD1. The CDR3 is 17 amino acids. V shed 3 bases and J 2 bases; nucleotides not matched to a gene: 8. Germline V gene data show CDR1 as SGHTA and CDR2 as FQGNSA. CDR3 DNA: TGTGCCAGCAGCTTCGGCGGTAGACAGGGGGCTGGAAACACCATATATTTT. Its translation: CASSFGGRQGAGNTIYF. Full variable domain (outside the CDR3, taken from reference TRBV7-2 and TRBJ1-3): GAGVSQSPSNKVTEKGKDVELRCDPISGHTALYWYRQSLGQGLEFLIYFQGNSAPDKSGLPSDRFSAERTGGSVSTLTIQRTQQEDSAVYLCASSFGGRQGAGNTIYFGEGSWLTVV.